Below, one TCR beta chain is given with its context. The antigen remains unidentified. 60 Vbeta and 13 Jbeta primers were used in PCR. TCRdb's table, derived via immunoSEQ multiplex PCR, lists solely in-frame clones and lacks some. The table includes 95,000 to 150,000 clones, around two thirds detected once. The data derive from a study of cytomegalovirus exposure and HLA in healthy donors. Study overall: HLA-typed donors were the source of 86 million or so unique TCRs held in an early data release.

The CDR3 runs 14 residues. Germline lookup yields CDR1 SGHNT and CDR2 YYREEE (reference sequence). The trim removed 0 bases at V and 5 bases at J, leaving 4 bases unmatched. Study results and caveats: TCR beta V segments were, for the most part, productive about 87% or about 30% of the time in an earlier analysis. TCR beta chains numbering more than 150 were designated cytomegalovirus-associated. A later analysis found common viral pathogens apparently linked to several of the most significant clusters.

The chain couples TRBV5-4 to TRBJ2-7, with 8 bases aligning to TRBD2. The sequence was collected from a woman in her thirties or forties in good health and CMV-seropositive. The sequenced sample consisted of PBMCs. CDR3 nucleotide sequence: TGTGCCAGCAGCTTGGATGGGACTAGGGACGAGCAGTACTTC. It encodes CASSLDGTRDEQYF.